The 9 T cell receptor beta chains given below trace back to one sample, sequenced in a study of Graves' ophthalmopathy and Graves' hyperthyroidism. Investigators amplified TCR beta CDR3 regions from RNA transcripts. HTBI primers served in a first-round RT-PCR, which a second-round multiplex PCR followed. TCRdb reprocessed the multiplex PCR reads with MiXCR, giving one entry per CDR3 protein. The table has a few hundred thousand distinct CDR3 sequences, 20% to 25% seen once. The sample consisted of peripheral blood. These TCRs come from a woman aged 18-29 years with stable Graves' hyperthyroidism.

With regard to this clonotype: The germline gene is not matched at one end of the junction; a read error may be the cause. The chain uses TRBV20-1 and TRBJ2-5; D remains ambiguous. Germline loops: CDR1 DFQATT, CDR2 SNEGSKA (reference sequence). This CDR3 has 10 residues. The CDR3 DNA is TGCAGTGCTCCAGTACCACTCCGTGGGTTC. It is translated as CSAPVPLRGF.

In its sample, this clonotype was seen a few times. A much larger clonotype is one base distant, so this may be a read error. The chain has TRBV2 and TRBJ1-1, with TRBD1 as a possible D gene (6 bases). The CDR3 is made up of 16 amino acids. Trimming removed 4 bases from V and 5 bases from J, with 20 bases in between. Germline V gene data show CDR1 as SNHLY and CDR2 as FYNNEI. The CDR3 region has the DNA TGTGCCAGCAGTGCCCGGTCGGGGGCAGGGAGTACTGAAGCTTTCTTT. Amino acids: CASSARSGAGSTEAFF. Using reference TRBV2 and TRBJ1-1 for the parts outside the CDR3, the full variable domain is EPEVTQTPSHQVTQMGQEVILRCVPISNHLYFYWYRQILGQKVEFLVSFYNNEISEKSEIFDDQFSVERPDGSNFTLKIRSTKLEDSAMYFCASSARSGAGSTEAFFGQGTRLTVV.

This clonotype was recorded at least ten times. The CDR3 DNA follows: TGTGCCAGCAGTCTTCCTACTAGCGGGAGAAGAGAAGAGACCCAGTACTTC. It yields the protein CASSLPTSGRREETQYF. The chain employs TRBV28 and TRBJ2-5, with 11 bases identical to TRBD2. The germline V gene has CDR1 MDHEN and CDR2 SYDVKM. Unmatched junction bases numbered 11, after V lost 5 bases and J lost 3 bases. The CDR3 has 17 residues.

This clonotype turned up a few times. The rearrangement uses TRBV30 and TRBJ1-6; D possibly corresponds to TRBD1 (5 bases). Trimming pared 0 bases from V and 10 bases from J, leaving 10 bases between. The CDR3 length is 13 residues. Germline CDR1 and CDR2: GTSNPN and SVGIG (reference sequence). This CDR3 is CAWSVRGASPLHF. The CDR3 coding sequence is TGTGCCTGGAGTGTAAGGGGAGCCTCACCCCTCCACTTT.

This chain uses TRBV30 with TRBJ1-2; D perhaps matches TRBD1 (5 bases). With 1 base removed from V and 3 bases from J, the gap between germline ends came to 12 bases. CDR1 is GTSNPN and CDR2 is SVGIG in the germline V gene (reference sequence). This CDR3 region has 14 residues. The CDR3 loop reads CAWSDQGRDYGYTF. The CDR3 DNA sequence: TGTGCCTGGAGTGATCAGGGTAGGGACTATGGCTACACCTTC.

This clonotype was observed many times. This chain connects TRBV27 to TRBJ1-1; 7 nucleotides match TRBD1. V was pared by 5 bases and J by 5 bases, with 11 bases of the junction left unmatched. This CDR3 has 15 residues. Germline V gene data show CDR1 as MNHEY and CDR2 as SMNVEV (reference sequence). The CDR3 DNA reads as TGTGCCAGCAGTCTGGACAGGCGGGGGGGTACTGAAGCTTTCTTT. It codes for CASSLDRRGGTEAFF.

A few counts support this clonotype. This chain joins TRBV27 and TRBJ1-5, with D perhaps matching TRBD1 (5 bases). The ends were cut back, 5 bases at V and 2 bases at J, with 19 bases in the middle. The CDR3 runs to 17 residues. Germline lookup yields CDR1 MNHEY and CDR2 SMNVEV (reference sequence). CDR3 sequence: CASSPSGGAYGNQPQHF. CDR3 coding DNA: TGTGCCAGCAGTCCCTCGGGAGGGGCCTACGGCAATCAGCCCCAGCATTTT.

This chain uses TRBV6-5 with TRBJ2-7; the D gene is possibly TRBD1 (6 bases). The CDR3 totals 13 residues. Trimming shortened V by 4 bases and J by 5 bases, and 12 bases separated the two germline ends. Germline CDR1 MNHEY, CDR2 SVGAGI. For the CDR3, the DNA is TGTGCCAGCAGTTTACAGGGTATGAACGAGCAGTACTTC. Translation: CASSLQGMNEQYF.

This clonotype occurred many times. V and J are TRBV5-1 and TRBJ1-2; 8 positions agree with TRBD1. The V segment lost 3 bases and the J segment 8 bases; nucleotides outside the gene matches: 9. Germline V gives CDR1 SGHRS, CDR2 YFSETQ. The CDR3 runs to 14 residues. The CDR3 DNA is TGCGCCAGCAGCTGGACCGGACAGGGCGGAGGCTACACCTTC. It is translated as CASSWTGQGGGYTF.